This T cell receptor (beta chain) came from a study of T cell repertoires in cytomegalovirus infection. Whole-study context: Through public TCR beta signatures, both CMV infection and matching HLA type were indicated.

The germline V gene has CDR1 LGHNA and CDR2 YNFKEQ. This CDR3 has 17 residues. The junction had 14 bases not matched to a gene; V was cut back by 8 bases and J by 3 bases. In its sample, this clonotype was seen many times. What it binds is not known. In TCRdb, the reads were re-called with MiXCR into one record per CDR3 protein. The sample contains fewer than 350,000 distinct CDR3 sequences, roughly 17% of which appear only once. Broader study findings: The study identified carriers of CMV plus the relevant HLA from cumulative public TCR beta family frequency. Predominance within the ex vivo response was attributable to HLA-C-restricted CMV-specific TCR beta clonotypes.

Sequencing used PBMCs. This chain uses TRBV4-2 with TRBJ2-3; 10 bases map to TRBD1. This TCR was sampled from a human donor in good health (CMV status not recorded). Some clones in this sample may be carry-over from other donors' samples. The CDR3 bases are TGTGCCAGCTCGGCCAGTGGAGGGGGACAGGGGACAGATACGCAGTATTTT. It is translated as CASSASGGGQGTDTQYF.